This T cell receptor (beta chain) came from a study of blood T cell repertoires in COVID-19. Study-wide background: The origin of the acute and convalescent COVID-19 samples was the United States, Italy and Spain.

Authors' data handling: Reference gene primers were amplified, and this amplification served to estimate nucleated cell counts. Clones were read by immunoSEQ multiplex PCR, and TCRdb kept only the in-frame ones, dropping some. Clone size and the V and J calls come from that table; the DNA yielded D and trimming. The sample consists of some 150,000 clones, almost 80% of them appearing once. V was clipped by 3 bases and J by 0 bases, with 12 bases between them. Germline CDR1 and CDR2: SQVTM and ANQGSEA. The CDR3 runs to 14 residues. Sequences were obtained from peripheral blood. V is TRBV29-1 and J is TRBJ2-7; D might be TRBD1 (6 bases). The receptor was derived from a man in his fifties with active or convalescent COVID-19. As DNA, the CDR3 is TGCAGCGTTGATCCGGGGACAAGCTCCTACGAGCAGTACTTC. Its protein is CSVDPGTSSYEQYF.